This T cell receptor (beta chain) originates from a study of blood T cell repertoires in COVID-19. Study-level background: Both acute and convalescent COVID-19 samples were obtained from the United States, Italy and Spain.

Authors' data handling: Nucleated cell counts were estimated from reference gene primer amplification. TCRdb's copy holds only in-frame clones and misses some; the assay was immunoSEQ multiplex PCR. Clonal size and the V and J genes are those of that table, whereas D and trimming came from the DNA. The sample includes over 200,000 clones, 65% to 85% of them seen just once. With 6 bases removed from V and 3 bases from J, the gap between germline ends came to 9 bases. The CDR3 spans 12 residues. The germline V gene encodes CDR1 LGHDT and CDR2 YNNKEL (reference sequence). The source is a man aged 80 or over with acute or convalescent COVID-19. The V and J genes are TRBV3-1 (or the pseudogene TRBV3-2) and TRBJ2-7, with TRBD2 as a possible D gene (5 bases). The sample consisted of peripheral blood. The CDR3, as DNA: TGTGCCAGCAGTTACCGGGGCTACGAGCAGTACTTC. Protein: CASSYRGYEQYF.